Below are 18 T cell receptor beta chains sequenced from a single sample in a study of blood T cell repertoires in COVID-19. Measured with immunoSEQ multiplex PCR; TCRdb has only the in-frame clones, and not every one. The sample has some 300,000 clones, approximately 89% seen once. Sequencing was performed on peripheral blood. These receptors were obtained from a woman in her 30s who had recovered from COVID-19.

The chain joins TRBV28 to TRBJ1-5; 7 bases map to TRBD1. V lost 8 bases and J lost 3; bases outside the gene matches: 10. The CDR3 covers 15 residues. Germline CDR1 MDHEN, CDR2 SYDVKM. The CDR3 loop is CASGTGTAHNQPQHF. The CDR3 DNA is TGTGCCAGCGGAACCGGGACAGCACACAATCAGCCCCAGCATTTT. Full variable domain (rest looked up from reference TRBV28 and TRBJ1-5): DVKVTQSSRYLVKRTGEKVFLECVQDMDHENMFWYRQDPGLGLRLIYFSYDVKMKEKGDIPEGYSVSREKKERFSLILESASTNQTSMYLCASGTGTAHNQPQHFGDGTRLSIL.

As DNA, the CDR3 is TGTGCCTGGAGTTATCGGAGTCCCGAGCAGTACTTC. Residues: CAWSYRSPEQYF. The V call is TRBV30, the J call TRBJ2-7; D gene ambiguous. The germline V and J ends were trimmed by 2 bases and 6 bases, with 11 bases remaining between them. The CDR3 extends over 12 amino acids. Germline CDR1 is GTSNPN and CDR2 is SVGIG (reference sequence).

This clone was seen once. V and J are TRBV9 and TRBJ1-2; D not resolved. V dropped 0 bases and J dropped 1 base, with 7 bases sitting between them. Germline V lookup: CDR1 SGDLS, CDR2 YYNGEE. There are 14 residues in the CDR3. The CDR3 is CASSVGEINYGYTF. CDR3 nucleotide sequence: TGTGCCAGCAGCGTAGGCGAGATTAACTATGGCTACACCTTC.

This clone was detected a few times. The chain recombines TRBV12-5 with TRBJ2-2; possible D gene TRBD1, 5 bases. Germline CDR1 reads LGHNT; CDR2 reads FRNRAP. V was clipped by 6 bases and J by 3 bases, with 5 bases between them. The CDR3 extends over 12 amino acids. In nucleotides, the CDR3 is TGTGCTAGTGGACAGGACACCGGGGAGCTGTTTTTT. It encodes CASGQDTGELFF.

The chain recombines TRBV4-1 with TRBJ2-3; the D gene is possibly TRBD1 (5 bases). CDR1 and CDR2 (germline): MGHRA, YSYEKL. Trimming stripped 1 base from V and 2 bases from J, with 16 bases between. This CDR3 is 17 amino acids long. CDR3 sequence: CASSQVPQGKNTDTQYF. The CDR3 nucleotides are TGCGCCAGCAGCCAAGTTCCCCAGGGTAAAAACACAGATACGCAGTATTTT.

As regards this clone: This CDR3 is also generated by other DNA sequences in the sample. This chain connects TRBV12-3 or TRBV12-4 to TRBJ2-3; unclear D gene. The CDR3 sequence is 12 residues long. V dropped 5 bases and J dropped 0 bases, with 3 bases sitting between them. CDR3 bases: TGTGCCAGCAGTCCTAGCACAGATACGCAGTATTTT. It is translated as CASSPSTDTQYF.

This chain connects TRBV6-2 or TRBV6-3 to TRBJ2-7, with 10 bases lining up with TRBD1. CDR3 length equals 16 residues. CDR1 is MNHEY, CDR2 SVGEGT, per germline. V shed 0 bases and J 2 bases; nucleotides not matched to a gene: 4. DNA of the CDR3: TGTGCCAGCAGTTACTCCCGGGACAGGGGACCCTACGAGCAGTACTTC. This encodes CASSYSRDRGPYEQYF.

The chain recombines TRBV5-1 with TRBJ2-1, with 8 bases matching TRBD1. The J segment lost 4 bases and the V segment lost 0 bases, leaving 6 bases of the junction unmatched. CDR3 length equals 16 residues. The germline gives CDR1 SGHRS, CDR2 YFSETQ. CDR3 bases: TGCGCCAGCAGCTTGGGATCAGGGGGCTTATACAATGAGCAGTTCTTC. Translated: CASSLGSGGLYNEQFF.

The J gene is TRBJ1-4, the V gene TRBV27, with D maybe TRBD1 (5 bases). V was trimmed by 6 bases and J by 8 bases, leaving 13 bases between them. The CDR3 runs 13 residues. Germline lookup yields CDR1 MNHEY and CDR2 SMNVEV (reference sequence). CDR3 sequence: CASSRKPGEKLFF. The CDR3 DNA follows: TGTGCCAGCAGCCGAAAACCAGGGGAAAAACTGTTTTTT.

The chain is built from TRBV2 and TRBJ2-7; the D gene is possibly TRBD2 (6 bases). The V end was cut by 7 bases, the J end by 3 bases, with 13 bases between. CDR1 SNHLY and CDR2 FYNNEI come from the germline V gene. This CDR3 comprises 13 residues. CDR3 in DNA: TGTGCCAGCATGGGGGGTTATGACTACGAGCAGTACTTC. It encodes CASMGGYDYEQYF.

The chain is built from TRBV6-2 or TRBV6-3 and TRBJ1-4; the D is unclear. Germline lookup yields CDR1 MNHEY and CDR2 SVGEGT. V was clipped by 2 bases and J by 0 bases, with 16 bases between them. The CDR3 spans 18 residues. The CDR3 region has the DNA TGTGCCAGCAGTTACCAATACGGGGATGCAGCAACTAATGAAAAACTGTTTTTT. Translation: CASSYQYGDAATNEKLFF.

This chain joins TRBV6-1 and TRBJ1-6; unclear D gene. V lost 0 bases and J lost 3, with 6 bases in between. In germline, CDR1 is MNHNS, CDR2 SASEGT. The CDR3 sequence is 15 residues long. The DNA of the CDR3 is TGTGCCAGCAGTGAAGCGCCCGGCTATAATTCACCCCTCCACTTT. Its translation is CASSEAPGYNSPLHF.

This clone was counted only a few times. The chain carries TRBV15 and TRBJ1-2, with D uncertain. Germline V gene lookup returns CDR1 LNHNV and CDR2 YYDKDF (reference sequence). The CDR3 is 14 amino acids. Trimming cost V 1 base and J 1 base, with 7 bases left between them. The CDR3 sequence: CATSRGGVNYGYTF. The DNA for the CDR3 is TGTGCCACCAGCAGAGGCGGGGTTAACTATGGCTACACCTTC.

This clone was picked up one time. The chain links TRBV7-3 to TRBJ2-2; 7 positions agree with TRBD2. Per the germline V gene, CDR1 is SGHTA and CDR2 is FQGTGA. Trimming cost V 0 bases and J 5 bases; bases outside gene matches: 6. The CDR3 extends over 16 amino acids. The CDR3 bases are TGTGCCAGCAGCTTAACGGGAGGGGCGGGGACCGGGGAGCTGTTTTTT. Encoded protein: CASSLTGGAGTGELFF. The complete variable domain, with remaining parts taken from reference TRBV7-3 and TRBJ2-2, reads GAGVSQTPSNKVTEKGKYVELRCDPISGHTALYWYRQSLGQGPEFLIYFQGTGAADDSGLPNDRFFAVRPEGSVSTLKIQRTERGDSAVYLCASSLTGGAGTGELFFGEGSRLTVL.

V and J are TRBV19 and TRBJ2-7; 8 bases line up with TRBD1. The germline V gene has CDR1 LNHDA and CDR2 SQIVND (reference sequence). The V and J ends lost 6 bases and 1 base, in that order; junction bases with no gene match: 5. CDR3 length: 14 amino acids. The CDR3: CASRGQDLSYEQYF. CDR3 coding DNA: TGTGCCAGTAGGGGACAGGACCTTTCCTACGAGCAGTACTTC.

The V gene is TRBV11-2, the J gene TRBJ2-3; 10 bases are a match to TRBD2. V lost 4 bases and J lost 11; bases outside the gene matches: 9. CDR1 and CDR2 from the germline V gene are SGHAT and FQNNGV. This CDR3 spans 14 amino acids. Here the CDR3 reads CASSSRLAGDGQYF. The CDR3 DNA is TGTGCCAGCAGCTCTCGACTAGCGGGCGACGGGCAGTATTTT.

This sequence joins TRBV28 and TRBJ2-1; TRBD2 matches 8 bases. J gave up 6 bases and V 6 bases, and 10 bases lay outside the gene matches. In germline, CDR1 is MDHEN, CDR2 SYDVKM. CDR3 length: 15 amino acids. CDR3: CASRPSGGTPNEQFF. The DNA for the CDR3 is TGTGCCAGCAGACCGAGCGGGGGCACCCCCAATGAGCAGTTCTTC.

This chain links TRBV27 with TRBJ1-1; a possible D gene is TRBD1 (6 bases). The V gene lost 2 bases and the J gene lost 8 bases, with 9 bases spanning the gap. CDR3 length equals 12 residues. Per germline, CDR1 MNHEY and CDR2 SMNVEV (reference sequence). The CDR3 loop is CASSLIGGEAFF. CDR3 coding DNA: TGTGCCAGCAGTTTAATAGGGGGAGAAGCTTTCTTT.